This T cell receptor beta chain derives from a study of cytomegalovirus exposure and HLA in healthy donors. Across the whole study: Clustering assigned 81% of the roughly 370 genotyped donors to the Caucasian-associated ancestry cluster.

Study-wide findings and caveats: Some V segments, including TRBV6-2 and TRBV6-3, were excluded as indistinguishable.

Points on this clone: Its antigen is currently unknown.

The CDR3 loop spans 14 amino acids. Germline CDR1 and CDR2: SNHLY and FYNNEI. The PCR made use of 60 Vbeta and 13 Jbeta primers. Under the authors' procedure: There were some 87 million unique TCR beta chains by a later count, and some 10 million of them were shared. Using immunoSEQ multiplex PCR, the repertoire was profiled, and TCRdb retains in-frame clones only, with some absent. The D gene and trimming were derived from the DNA, and the V and J assignments and clone size from that table. Of roughly 120,000 clones listed, around 78% were seen once; the top ten hold about 4.3%. Whereas donors were nominally healthy upon sampling, unrecorded immune exposures were probable.

Specimen: PBMCs. The chain is built from TRBV2 and TRBJ1-6, with 7 bases lining up with TRBD1. The origin of this receptor is a man aged 55-75 years in good health and CMV-seropositive. Here the CDR3 reads CVTGPSSYNSPLHF. The CDR3 DNA reads TGTGTGACAGGGCCGAGCTCCTATAATTCACCCCTCCACTTT.